The entry below describes one TCR beta chain. The data belong to a study of cytomegalovirus exposure and HLA in healthy donors. Per germline, CDR1 SGHRS and CDR2 YFSETQ. The CDR3 extends over 13 amino acids. Trimming removed 0 bases at V and 3 bases at J, with 6 bases between. The PCR used 60 Vbeta and 13 Jbeta primers. The protocol was immunoSEQ multiplex PCR, while the TCRdb copy is restricted to in-frame clones and leaves out a portion. The sample lists 60,000 or so clones; approximately 83% were seen once. The sequence derives from a man aged 40-49 years in good health and CMV-seronegative. Sequences were obtained from PBMCs. The chain is built from TRBV5-1 and TRBJ1-1, with TRBD1 as a possible D gene (5 bases). The CDR3 spells CASSLGGDTEAFF. DNA of the CDR3: TGCGCCAGCAGCTTGGGGGGGGACACTGAAGCTTTCTTT.